The 12 T cell receptor beta chains reported below all come from one sample, sequenced in a study of T-cell memory formation after mild COVID-19. TCRdb used MiXCR to reprocess the 5' RACE reads, holding one entry per CDR3 protein. The repertoire includes 350,000 to 500,000 distinct CDR3 sequences, more than 20% of them detected once, and 10% to 15% sits in the top ten. Sequencing was done on a sample of PBMCs or a T cell subset sorted from them (not recorded which). These TCRs come from an adult woman who had mild COVID-19 (a few samples of this study predate the infection). Cell type and time point are not known.

The chain is built from TRBV2 and TRBJ2-1, with unresolved D. The CDR3 consists of 13 residues. Per the germline V gene, CDR1 is SNHLY and CDR2 is FYNNEI. Trimming removed 7 bases at V and 8 bases at J, with 15 bases between. Written as DNA, the CDR3 is TGTGCCAGCATCTCCTCGCCTTGGGATGAGCAGTTCTTC. Translation: CASISSPWDEQFF. The full variable domain, its missing parts supplied by reference TRBV2 and TRBJ2-1, is EPEVTQTPSHQVTQMGQEVILRCVPISNHLYFYWYRQILGQKVEFLVSFYNNEISEKSEIFDDQFSVERPDGSNFTLKIRSTKLEDSAMYFCASISSPWDEQFFGPGTRLTVL.

V usage is TRBV30 and J usage is TRBJ2-2; 8 bases map to TRBD1. The V gene end was trimmed by 2 bases and the J gene end by 4 bases; junction bases not matched to a gene: 12. Looked up from germline, CDR1 is GTSNPN and CDR2 is SVGIG (reference sequence). CDR3 length equals 17 residues. This chain's CDR3 is CAWSKLGTGIFTGELFF. The CDR3 DNA reads as TGTGCCTGGAGTAAACTGGGGACAGGCATATTCACCGGGGAGCTGTTTTTT.

This clonotype was seen only a few times. This chain connects TRBV2 to TRBJ1-5; D remains unclear. V dropped 4 bases and J dropped 3 bases, with 13 bases sitting between them. Germline V gene lookup returns CDR1 SNHLY and CDR2 FYNNEI. CDR3 length: 15 residues. The chain's CDR3 is CASSATGRPNQPQHF. CDR3 coding DNA: TGTGCCAGCAGTGCAACTGGACGGCCCAATCAGCCCCAGCATTTT.

The gene calls are TRBV6-1 and TRBJ2-3; D might be TRBD1 or TRBD2, each matching 5 bases. Germline lookup yields CDR1 MNHNS and CDR2 SASEGT. V lost 8 bases and J 6 bases, leaving 24 bases between the germline ends. The CDR3 loop spans 16 amino acids. CDR3 amino acids: CASARVGRVEADTQYF. The CDR3 DNA follows: TGTGCCAGCGCTCGGGTCGGCAGGGTGGAGGCGGATACGCAGTATTTT.

The chain uses TRBV4-1 and TRBJ1-2; D uncertain. Per the germline V gene, CDR1 is MGHRA and CDR2 is YSYEKL. This CDR3 has 14 residues. V dropped 4 bases and J dropped 2 bases, with 11 bases sitting between them. CDR3 DNA sequence: TGCGCCAGCAGCCCCTGGCAGGACAACTATGGCTACACCTTC. This translates into CASSPWQDNYGYTF.

The V call is TRBV29-1, the J call TRBJ2-3; 9 nucleotides align to TRBD2. Germline CDR1 is SQVTM and CDR2 is ANQGSEA. J lost 1 base, V lost 7 bases, and 6 bases had no gene match. The length of the CDR3 is 14 residues. The CDR3 loop reads CSGGVAGGTDTQYF. The DNA of the CDR3 is TGCAGCGGGGGGGTAGCGGGAGGCACAGATACGCAGTATTTT.

The chain has TRBV11-2 and TRBJ1-4, with D perhaps matching TRBD1 (5 bases). V dropped 4 bases and J dropped 3 bases, with 15 bases sitting between them. This CDR3 has 16 residues. Germline CDR1 is SGHAT and CDR2 is FQNNGV. This CDR3 reads CASSWQGTRPNEKLFF. The CDR3 coding sequence is TGTGCCAGCAGCTGGCAGGGTACGAGGCCTAATGAAAAACTGTTTTTT.

This rearrangement joins TRBV7-2 to TRBJ2-7; D might be TRBD1 (5 bases). Trimming took 2 bases from V and 4 from J, leaving 21 bases between them. The CDR3 spans 17 residues. Germline CDR1 reads SGHTA; CDR2 reads FQGNSA. The CDR3 coding sequence is TGTGCCAGCAGCTTACCTACTGGGGCCAGGGTTTCTTACGAGCAGTACTTC. It yields the protein CASSLPTGARVSYEQYF.

This clonotype has a handful of counts. The chain couples TRBV6-5 to TRBJ1-1; weak D call: TRBD1 (6 bases). CDR3 size: 16 residues. Germline loops: CDR1 MNHEY, CDR2 SVGAGI. The CDR3 protein is CGSSQTGLRQVGEAFF. The CDR3 DNA follows: TGTGGCAGTAGCCAAACAGGGCTCAGGCAGGTGGGAGAAGCTTTCTTT.

This chain uses TRBV4-2 with TRBJ2-7, with D hard to call. Trimming pared 0 bases from V and 6 bases from J, leaving 9 bases between. The CDR3 sequence is 13 residues long. Per the germline V gene, CDR1 is LGHNA and CDR2 is YNFKEQ. The CDR3 bases are TGTGCCAGCAGCCAAGAAGTGGGTACCGAGCAGTACTTC. Translating gives CASSQEVGTEQYF.

The V gene is TRBV29-1, the J gene TRBJ2-5, with D possibly called TRBD1 or TRBD2 (5 bases each). Trimming removed 3 bases from V and 4 bases from J, with 9 bases in between. The CDR3 length is 12 residues. The germline V gene has CDR1 SQVTM and CDR2 ANQGSEA. This CDR3 is CSVDPGRETQYF. In nucleotides, the CDR3 is TGCAGCGTTGACCCAGGGAGAGAGACCCAGTACTTC.

The rearrangement joins TRBV20-1 to TRBJ2-7; TRBD1 or TRBD2 may be the D gene (5 bases each). Trimming took 5 bases from V and 0 from J, leaving 14 bases between them. Germline V CDR1 and CDR2: DFQATT, SNEGSKA (reference sequence). CDR3 length equals 14 residues. For the CDR3, the DNA is TGCAGTGCTGGGACCATGACCCGCTCCTACGAGCAGTACTTC. This codes for CSAGTMTRSYEQYF.